This entry describes one TCR beta chain. The germline CDR1 and CDR2 sequences are SGHTA and FQGNSA. The CDR3 has 13 residues. The ends were cut back, 3 bases at V and 3 bases at J, with 8 bases in the middle. This table comes from immunoSEQ multiplex PCR, and its TCRdb copy is limited to in-frame clones, with some not included. The top ten hold more than 8.5% of the sample, which has roughly 60,000 clones, around four fifths seen once. This sample stems from a study of blood T cell repertoires in COVID-19. Sequencing input: peripheral blood. This rearrangement joins TRBV7-2 to TRBJ1-1; D not certain. The sequence derives from a man younger than 40 with COVID-19, enrolled during active disease. CDR3 loop: CASSFTVDTEAFF. DNA for the CDR3: TGTGCCAGCAGCTTTACAGTCGACACTGAAGCTTTCTTT.